This section outlines one TCR beta chain sequence together with its context. Its antigen remains unidentified. The source of the sample is a study of cytomegalovirus exposure and HLA in healthy donors. Study outcomes and limitations: According to reports, the classifier identified cytomegalovirus status with high specificity and sensitivity.

The data were produced by immunoSEQ multiplex PCR, yet TCRdb's version contains in-frame clones alone and is incomplete. In the table there are fewer than 150,000 clones, more than 85% of which are singletons. V was pared by 5 bases and J by 3 bases, with 11 bases between. Per the germline V gene, CDR1 is SGHVS and CDR2 is FQNEAQ. This CDR3 has 14 residues. The donors formed part of the roughly 120-subject validation cohort, distinct from the roughly 730-subject first cohort. The sequence derives from a man younger than 30 in good health and CMV-seropositive. The sample comprised PBMCs. The chain has TRBV7-8 and TRBJ2-4; D is perhaps TRBD1 (6 bases). The chain's CDR3 is CASSPRDIKNIQYF. CDR3 coding DNA: TGTGCCAGCAGCCCCCGGGACATCAAAAACATTCAGTACTTC. The whole variable domain, filled in from reference TRBV7-8 and TRBJ2-4, reads GAGVSQSPRYKVAKRGQDVALRCDPISGHVSLFWYQQALGQGPEFLTYFQNEAQLDKSGLPSDRFFAERPEGSVSTLKIQRTQQEDSAVYLCASSPRDIKNIQYFGAGTRLSVL.